These 18 T cell receptor beta chains came from one sample sequenced in a study of blood T cell repertoires in COVID-19. Method: immunoSEQ multiplex PCR; TCRdb's copy keeps in-frame clones and lacks some. The sample holds about 280,000 clones; 80% to 85% are singletons and the top ten take approximately 5%. Source material: PBMCs or T cells enriched from blood (not recorded which). These receptors were collected from a man aged 35 to 55 who had been exposed to COVID-19.

This clone appeared a few times. The chain joins TRBV5-1 to TRBJ1-2; possibly TRBD1 for D (5 bases). CDR1 is SGHRS and CDR2 is YFSETQ in the germline V gene. V gave up 3 bases and J gave up 0 bases, with 12 bases separating them. The CDR3 contains 15 residues. CDR3 in amino acids: CASSSTGNSNYGYTF. The CDR3 coding sequence is TGCGCCAGCAGCTCCACAGGAAATTCTAACTATGGCTACACCTTC.

The J gene is TRBJ1-1, the V gene TRBV27; TRBD1 might be the D (6 bases). Looked up from germline, CDR1 is MNHEY and CDR2 is SMNVEV (reference sequence). Trimming took off 6 bases at V and 4 bases at J, with 12 bases between the two ends. The CDR3 runs 13 residues. CDR3 sequence reads: CASRPGGGTEAFF. For the CDR3, the DNA is TGTGCCAGCAGACCGGGGGGCGGCACTGAAGCTTTCTTT.

The genes are TRBV10-1 and TRBJ2-5, with 7 bases matching TRBD1. V trimming: 6 bases; J trimming: 1 base; junction bases outside the gene matches: 8. CDR3 length: 15 residues. CDR1 WNHNN and CDR2 SYGVQD come from the germline V gene (reference sequence). CDR3 coding DNA: TGCGCCAGCAGAAGTGGTGCAGGGGGCCAAGAGACCCAGTACTTC. Protein product: CASRSGAGGQETQYF.

The gene calls are TRBV27 and TRBJ1-3, with D uncertain. Between the trimmed V and J ends, which lost 6 bases and 0 bases, there was a span of 18 bases. The V gene's germline CDR1 is MNHEY and CDR2 SMNVEV (reference sequence). The CDR3 is made up of 17 amino acids. The CDR3: CASSRIFGGHSGNTIYF. The DNA of the CDR3 is TGTGCCAGCAGCCGTATTTTCGGCGGCCACTCTGGAAACACCATATATTTT.

This sequence joins TRBV7-9 and TRBJ1-3; 9 bases align to TRBD1. The germline V gene has CDR1 SEHNR and CDR2 FQNEAQ (reference sequence). The CDR3 has 16 amino acids. V lost 0 bases and J lost 4; bases outside the gene matches: 4. CDR3 nucleotides: TGTGCCAGCAGCTTAGCGGATGGGACAGGGGGAAACACCATATATTTT. Amino acids: CASSLADGTGGNTIYF.

The table lists this clone with a count of one. The V call is TRBV4-1, the J call TRBJ1-1; D gene unclear. Germline-derived CDR1 and CDR2 are MGHRA and YSYEKL. CDR3 length: 16 residues. Between the trimmed V and J ends, which lost 2 bases and 3 bases, there was a span of 16 bases. The CDR3: CASSQFGEWGYTEAFF. For the CDR3, the DNA is TGCGCCAGCAGCCAATTCGGGGAGTGGGGTTACACTGAAGCTTTCTTT.

The chain employs TRBV7-9 and TRBJ1-2; no clear D gene. The CDR3 covers 13 residues. The germline V and J ends were trimmed by 4 bases and 8 bases, with 14 bases remaining between them. Germline assignment: CDR1 SEHNR and CDR2 FQNEAQ (reference sequence). For the CDR3, the DNA is TGTGCCAGCAGCTCGAGGATGGGAGACGGCTACACCTTC. This sequence encodes CASSSRMGDGYTF.

This clone showed up just a few times. The chain carries TRBV29-1 and TRBJ2-2; perhaps TRBD1 as D (5 bases). Germline lookup yields CDR1 SQVTM and CDR2 ANQGSEA. Trimming pared 3 bases from V and 2 bases from J, leaving 10 bases between. The CDR3 contains 14 residues. CDR3 sequence (DNA): TGCAGCGTTGAGTCAGGGTCCAACACCGGGGAGCTGTTTTTT. Translated: CSVESGSNTGELFF.

The chain links TRBV29-1 to TRBJ1-1; no definite D call. Germline V gives CDR1 SQVTM, CDR2 ANQGSEA. The length of the CDR3 is 13 residues. V was cut by 7 bases and J by 0 bases, with 12 bases left in between. As DNA, the CDR3 is TGCAGCGCCCAGGCAGCTGTGAACACTGAAGCTTTCTTT. Translated, it gives CSAQAAVNTEAFF.

This clone showed up just once. V gene TRBV20-1 combines with J gene TRBJ2-1; 8 positions match TRBD2. CDR1 is DFQATT, CDR2 SNEGSKA, per germline (reference sequence). This CDR3 region has 14 residues. V lost 6 bases, J lost 9 bases, and 13 bases stayed unmatched. The CDR3 is CSASSSGGGTEQFF. The CDR3 nucleotides read TGCAGTGCGAGTTCCTCCGGGGGGGGGACTGAGCAGTTCTTC.

V and J are TRBV9 and TRBJ2-1; no clear D. The CDR3 contains 16 residues. CDR1 and CDR2 (germline): SGDLS, YYNGEE. V was clipped by 0 bases and J by 3 bases, with 13 bases between them. CDR3 amino acids: CASSVEPTPVYNEQFF. The CDR3 DNA follows: TGTGCCAGCAGCGTAGAACCAACCCCAGTCTACAATGAGCAGTTCTTC. Full variable domain (remainder filled in from reference TRBV9 and TRBJ2-1): DSGVTQTPKHLITATGQRVTLRCSPRSGDLSVYWYQQSLDQGLQFLIQYYNGEERAKGNILERFSAQQFPDLHSELNLSSLELGDSALYFCASSVEPTPVYNEQFFGPGTRLTVL.

The chain uses TRBV12-3 or TRBV12-4 and TRBJ1-2, with 8 positions matching TRBD1. This CDR3 comprises 13 residues. V shed 6 bases and J 4 bases; nucleotides not matched to a gene: 4. CDR3 nucleotide sequence: TGTGCCAGCAGGGCAGGGGGCCTCTATGGCTACACCTTC. Residues: CASRAGGLYGYTF.

The chain recombines TRBV5-5 with TRBJ2-7; 7 bases are a match to TRBD1. V shed 0 bases, J shed 3 bases, and the junction held 9 bases outside the gene matches. The CDR3 has 16 amino acids. From germline, CDR1 is SGHKS and CDR2 YYEKEE (reference sequence). In DNA, the CDR3 is TGTGCCAGCAGCTTGGGGGTAACAGGGGCGATCTACGAGCAGTACTTC. This gives the protein CASSLGVTGAIYEQYF. The full variable domain, with the rest looked up from reference TRBV5-5 and TRBJ2-7, is DAGVTQSPTHLIKTRGQQVTLRCSPISGHKSVSWYQQVLGQGPQFIFQYYEKEERGRGNFPDRFSARQFPNYSSELNVNALLLGDSALYLCASSLGVTGAIYEQYFGPGTRLTVT.

This clone was picked up a small number of times. The chain combines TRBV10-3 with TRBJ2-3; weak D call: TRBD2 (5 bases). The CDR3 spans 12 residues. CDR1 ENHRY and CDR2 SYGVKD come from the germline V gene. V was pared by 10 bases and J by 6 bases, with 14 bases between. CDR3 loop: CATSADGDTQYF. The CDR3 bases are TGTGCCACCTCAGCGGATGGTGATACGCAGTATTTT.

V is TRBV18 and J is TRBJ2-6, with a tentative D call TRBD1 (6 bases). Germline assignment: CDR1 KGHSH and CDR2 LQKENI. CDR3 size: 16 residues. Trimming cost V 3 bases and J 0 bases, with 9 bases left between them. The DNA of the CDR3 is TGTGCCAGCTCACCGGACAGAATCTCTGGGGCCAACGTCCTGACTTTC. Translation: CASSPDRISGANVLTF. The variable domain in full, with the rest retrieved from reference TRBV18 and TRBJ2-6, is NAGVMQNPRHLVRRRGQEARLRCSPMKGHSHVYWYRQLPEEGLKFMVYLQKENIIDESGMPKERFSAEFPKEGPSILRIQQVVRGDSAAYFCASSPDRISGANVLTFGAGSRLTVL.

The chain uses TRBV18 and TRBJ1-6; D may be TRBD1 (6 bases). V was trimmed by 3 bases and J by 12 bases, leaving 15 bases between them. The CDR3 contains 14 residues. Germline values: CDR1 KGHSH, CDR2 LQKENI. In DNA form, the CDR3 reads TGTGCCAGCTCACCGCGGACAGATCGGGGACCCCTCCACTTT. Protein product: CASSPRTDRGPLHF.

This sequence joins TRBV19 and TRBJ1-3, with a possible D match to TRBD1 (5 bases). In germline, CDR1 is LNHDA, CDR2 SQIVND (reference sequence). The CDR3 loop spans 14 amino acids. V lost 8 bases, J lost 8 bases, and 19 bases lay in between. Here the CDR3 DNA reads TGTGCCAGTCGATCGTCGGGGGGTCGAGACACCATATATTTT. It is translated as CASRSSGGRDTIYF. The variable domain in full, completed from reference TRBV19 and TRBJ1-3, reads DGGITQSPKYLFRKEGQNVTLSCEQNLNHDAMYWYRQDPGQGLRLIYYSQIVNDFQKGDIAEGYSVSREKKESFPLTVTSAQKNPTAFYLCASRSSGGRDTIYFGEGSWLTVV.

The chain couples TRBV5-1 to TRBJ2-7, with D maybe TRBD2 (6 bases). The CDR3 contains 13 residues. Trimming took 2 bases from V and 5 from J, leaving 11 bases between them. Germline loops: CDR1 SGHRS, CDR2 YFSETQ. The CDR3 DNA reads as TGCGCCAGCAGCTTCCCAGCGGGTCACGAGCAGTACTTC. Encoded protein: CASSFPAGHEQYF. Full variable domain (remainder filled in from reference TRBV5-1 and TRBJ2-7): KAGVTQTPRYLIKTRGQQVTLSCSPISGHRSVSWYQQTPGQGLQFLFEYFSETQRNKGNFPGRFSGRQFSNSRSEMNVSTLELGDSALYLCASSFPAGHEQYFGPGTRLTVT.